The source of this TCR beta chain is a study of technical replicates of blood from four donors. Libraries were prepared by immunoSEQ multiplex PCR; TCRdb keeps only in-frame clonotypes and omits some of them. The table has about 81,000 clones, approximately 94% seen once. Trimming left V 4 bases short and J 3 bases short, with 19 bases between. The CDR3 is made up of 16 amino acids. The germline CDR1 and CDR2 sequences are SGHKS and YYEKEE (reference sequence). The sequence came from a human donor in good health. The chain combines TRBV5-5 with TRBJ2-5; TRBD1 might be the D (6 bases). Sequencing was performed on T cells isolated from PBMCs. CDR3 nucleotide sequence: TGTGCCAGCAGCGATCTCACAGGGAATTTAGAAGAGACCCAGTACTTC. Translating it yields CASSDLTGNLEETQYF.